This entry concerns a single T cell receptor beta chain. Its antigen is unknown. CDR3 length equals 11 residues. Trimming stripped 8 bases from V and 3 bases from J, with 5 bases between. The V gene's germline CDR1 is MGHDK and CDR2 SYGVNS. This record belongs to a study of pediatric ulcerative colitis. Study background: Seven or eight patients showed pancolitis and two showed left-sided colitis.

The rectum was sampled with one to two pinch biopsies at colonoscopy. Sequencing was at survey level. The method was immunoSEQ multiplex PCR; TCRdb's version includes in-frame clones alone and lacks a portion of them. The sample consists of 20,000 to 30,000 clones, approximately 71% of them appearing once. Findings and limits, study-wide: In rectum, acute severe colitis had expanded clones and less diversity.

The sample taken for sequencing was gut tissue. The chain uses TRBV25-1 and TRBJ2-1, with D possibly being TRBD2 (5 bases). The receptor was derived from a boy aged 5-17 years with severe ulcerative colitis. CDR3 in DNA: TGTGCCAGCGGACTCTACAATGAGCAGTTCTTC. Translation gives CASGLYNEQFF.